This TCR beta chain was sequenced during a study of OX40 agonist ivuxolimab in advanced cancers. In germline, CDR1 is MNHNS, CDR2 SASEGT. The CDR3 extends over 13 amino acids. Trimming took off 9 bases at V and 2 bases at J, with 11 bases between the two ends. Produced via immunoSEQ multiplex PCR; TCRdb's table is partial and in-frame only. The table lists roughly 14,000 clones, 82% of them singletons. The rearrangement joins TRBV6-1 to TRBJ2-1; D not resolved. The material was CD4+ or CD8+ T cells sorted from blood, obtained in a trial of the OX40 agonist ivuxolimab. The receptor was derived from an adult with an advanced solid tumor such as melanoma, head and neck, liver or kidney cancer. CDR3 sequence reads: CASAISTYNEQFF. In DNA, the CDR3 is TGTGCCAGTGCTATCTCGACCTACAATGAGCAGTTCTTC.